This is a list of T cell receptor beta chains from one sample in a study of T-cell reconstitution after alpha-beta-depleted transplantation in children. TCRdb re-called the PCR reads with MiXCR, one entry per CDR3 protein. The data hold around 190,000 distinct CDR3 sequences, with 6.6% observed a single time. Material: PBMCs, obtained before TCRalphabeta/CD19-depleted stem cell transplant. All receptors derive from a boy between 2 and 15 years old with acute lymphoblastic leukemia, due to receive a stem cell transplant. Each CDR3 is given with its conserved first and last residue. D genes are given only for firm matches. Clone size appears in some rows only: once, few, many, or a class for an expanded clone.

J | V | D | size | CDR3 | DNA
TRBJ1-1 | TRBV10-3 | TRBD1 | many | CAISPGTGNTEAFF | TGTGCCATCAGTCCCGGGACAGGGAACACTGAAGCTTTCTTT
TRBJ2-5 | TRBV28 | - | many | CASSPGDPLAETQYF | TGTGCCAGCAGTCCCGGGGATCCATTGGCAGAGACCCAGTACTTC
TRBJ2-3 | TRBV7-2 | - | few | CASSYGTFSDTQYF | TGTGCCAGCAGCTACGGGACTTTTTCAGATACGCAGTATTTT
TRBJ2-6 | TRBV2 | TRBD1 | many | CASSRQGSGANVLTF | TGTGCCAGCAGTCGACAGGGCTCTGGGGCCAACGTCCTGACTTTC
TRBJ2-7 | TRBV20-1 | - | many | CSARTNAGSRSYEQYF | TGCAGTGCTAGGACGAATGCGGGATCCCGCTCCTACGAGCAGTACTTC
TRBJ2-5 | TRBV28 | TRBD2 | few | CASTSIKSGRGKTQYF | TGTGCCAGCACCTCGATTAAAAGCGGGAGAGGGAAGACCCAGTACTTC
TRBJ2-5 | TRBV7-6 | - | - | CASSLGASFRETQYF | TGTGCCAGCAGCTTAGGGGCCTCATTCCGAGAGACCCAGTACTTC
TRBJ2-3 | TRBV5-1 | - | many | CASSLDMVTDTQYF | TGCGCCAGCAGCTTGGATATGGTCACAGATACGCAGTATTTT
TRBJ2-7 | TRBV28 | TRBD2 | many | CASSLWNSGTYEQYF | TGTGCCAGCAGTTTGTGGAATAGCGGGACCTACGAGCAGTACTTC
TRBJ1-1 | TRBV30 | - | many | CAWETGNTEAFF | TGTGCCTGGGAGACAGGGAACACTGAAGCTTTCTTT
TRBJ2-1 | TRBV29-1 | - | many | CSVWTGAGNEQFF | TGCAGCGTATGGACAGGAGCGGGCAATGAGCAGTTCTTC
TRBJ2-7 | TRBV20-1 | - | many | CSAPRGGGSPYEQYF | TGCAGTGCTCCCAGGGGAGGGGGCTCCCCCTACGAGCAGTACTTC
TRBJ1-3 | TRBV5-5 | - | few | CASSLEDSGGSSGNTIYF | TGTGCCAGCAGCTTGGAGGATTCCGGGGGCTCTTCTGGAAACACCATATATTTT
TRBJ2-7 | TRBV28 | TRBD1 | few | CASTPPGQTYEQYF | TGTGCCAGCACACCCCCGGGACAGACCTACGAGCAGTACTTC
TRBJ2-3 | TRBV11-2 | TRBD2 | few | CASSLESRASGGRRYTQYF | TGTGCCAGCAGCTTAGAGAGTCGGGCTAGCGGGGGACGACGATATACGCAGTATTTT
TRBJ2-3 | TRBV3-1 | - | many | CASSLRDGADTQYF | TGTGCCAGCAGCCTGCGGGACGGGGCAGATACGCAGTATTTT
TRBJ2-2 | TRBV7-6 | - | many | CASSRDGNTGELFF | TGTGCCAGCAGCAGAGACGGCAACACCGGGGAGCTGTTTTTT
TRBJ1-1 | TRBV7-9 | - | many | CASSFHGRDEAFF | TGTGCCAGCAGCTTTCACGGAAGGGATGAAGCTTTCTTT
TRBJ1-5 | TRBV20-1 | TRBD1 | few | CSAPTGKSNQPQHF | TGCAGTGCTCCGACAGGGAAAAGCAATCAGCCCCAGCATTTT
TRBJ1-1 | TRBV27 | - | - | CASNSGNTEAFF | TGTGCCAGCAATTCCGGTAACACTGAAGCTTTCTTT
TRBJ1-4 | TRBV7-7 | - | many | CASSHSRTNEKLFF | TGTGCCAGCAGCCATTCTCGCACTAATGAAAAACTGTTTTTT
TRBJ2-7 | TRBV27 | - | many | CASSFSSGTLTYEQYF | TGTGCCAGCAGTTTTTCGTCAGGGACACTCACCTACGAGCAGTACTTC
TRBJ2-7 | TRBV29-1 | - | many | CSVNRVGSYEQYF | TGCAGCGTCAACAGGGTCGGATCCTACGAGCAGTACTTC
TRBJ2-7 | TRBV5-6 | TRBD1 | - | CASRGDREYEQYF | TGTGCCAGCAGGGGGGACAGGGAATACGAGCAGTACTTC
TRBJ2-1 | TRBV7-3 | TRBD1 | few | CASSQGQLSEQFF | TGTGCCAGCAGCCAGGGACAGCTGAGTGAGCAGTTCTTC
TRBJ1-2 | TRBV29-1 | - | many | CSVAGGEVSGYTF | TGCAGCGTTGCAGGAGGGGAGGTGAGCGGCTACACCTTC
TRBJ2-7 | TRBV4-2 | TRBD2 | - | CASSPWSGSGEQYF | TGTGCCAGCAGCCCCTGGAGCGGGAGTGGTGAGCAGTACTTC
TRBJ1-1 | TRBV12-3/TRBV12-4 | - | many | CASSQDSWDTEAFF | TGTGCCAGCAGTCAGGATTCTTGGGACACTGAAGCTTTCTTT
TRBJ1-1 | TRBV7-2 | TRBD1 | - | CASSRDRRNTEAFF | TGTGCCAGCAGCCGGGACAGGCGGAACACTGAAGCTTTCTTT